One and the same sample provided the 14 T cell receptor beta chains below, sequenced in a study of blood T cell repertoires in COVID-19. Using immunoSEQ multiplex PCR, the repertoire was profiled, and TCRdb retains in-frame clones only, with some absent. The sample lists some 200,000 clones; roughly 86% were seen once. Sequencing used peripheral blood. The receptors derive from a man aged 65 to 79 with acute or convalescent COVID-19.

The V call is TRBV30, the J call TRBJ1-1; possible D gene TRBD1, 6 bases. CDR3 length: 14 amino acids. Between the trimmed V and J ends, which lost 7 bases and 1 base, there was a span of 16 bases. Germline V gene lookup returns CDR1 GTSNPN and CDR2 SVGIG (reference sequence). CDR3 protein: CALHPKQGNTEAFF. The CDR3 region has the DNA TGTGCCTTACACCCCAAACAGGGGAACACTGAAGCTTTCTTT.

This chain joins TRBV19 and TRBJ2-7, with 9 nucleotides matching TRBD1. V lost 0 bases to trimming and J lost 3 bases; unmatched junction nucleotides: 3. Germline V gene data show CDR1 as LNHDA and CDR2 as SQIVND (reference sequence). The CDR3 consists of 15 residues. CDR3 coding DNA: TGTGCCAGTAGTATAGACCGGACAGGGGTCTACGAGCAGTACTTC. It translates to CASSIDRTGVYEQYF.

CDR3 DNA sequence: TGCGCCAGCAGCTTTAGCCCCCAGGACAGCCTATACGAGCAGTACTTC. This encodes CASSFSPQDSLYEQYF. The chain employs TRBV5-1 and TRBJ2-7, with D possibly being TRBD1 (6 bases). Trimming took 2 bases from V and 4 from J, leaving 19 bases between them. The CDR3 loop spans 16 amino acids. Germline V gene sequence: CDR1 SGHRS, CDR2 YFSETQ.

The rearrangement links TRBV6-2 or TRBV6-3 to TRBJ2-7, with no clear D. V was clipped by 5 bases and J by 6 bases, with 8 bases between them. This CDR3 is 11 amino acids long. From germline, CDR1 is MNHEY and CDR2 SVGEGT. Here the CDR3 reads CASSPRFEQYF. The CDR3 region has the DNA TGTGCCAGCAGTCCCCGGTTCGAGCAGTACTTC.

This clone was seen a handful of times. The chain carries TRBV9 and TRBJ2-1; TRBD2 aligns across 11 bases. Germline CDR1 SGDLS, CDR2 YYNGEE. Losses at the gene ends were 3 bases for V and 3 bases for J; bases not matched to a gene: 5. The CDR3 spans 16 residues. CDR3 DNA sequence: TGTGCCAGCAGCGCCGACGGGACTAGCGGCTACAATGAGCAGTTCTTC. It yields the protein CASSADGTSGYNEQFF.

V usage is TRBV9 and J usage is TRBJ2-5; 10 bases are shared with TRBD1. J lost 5 bases, V lost 4 bases, and 8 bases had no gene match. Germline V gene lookup returns CDR1 SGDLS and CDR2 YYNGEE. The CDR3 has 15 amino acids. The CDR3 DNA reads TGTGCCAGCAGCAACCGGGACAGGGGAATCGAGACCCAGTACTTC. Protein: CASSNRDRGIETQYF.

The V and J genes are TRBV25-1 and TRBJ1-4; D remains ambiguous. The germline CDR1 and CDR2 sequences are MGHDK and SYGVNS. V was cut by 0 bases and J by 6 bases, with 11 bases left in between. This CDR3 spans 15 amino acids. The DNA of the CDR3 is TGTGCCAGCAGTGAATATCAGGCGCATTATGAAAAACTGTTTTTT. It encodes CASSEYQAHYEKLFF.

The sample holds one count of this clone. The rearrangement links TRBV9 to TRBJ2-1; D not resolved. CDR1 and CDR2 (germline): SGDLS, YYNGEE. The CDR3 runs 16 residues. V gave up 4 bases and J gave up 0 bases, with 14 bases separating them. The CDR3 region is CASSPGSSRSYNEQFF. CDR3 DNA: TGTGCCAGCAGCCCCGGGTCAAGCCGCTCCTACAATGAGCAGTTCTTC.

V and J are TRBV11-3 and TRBJ2-3; D is perhaps TRBD1 (5 bases). The germline V gene encodes CDR1 SGHNT and CDR2 YENEEA. The CDR3 sequence is 14 residues long. V was pared by 5 bases and J by 2 bases, with 11 bases between. CDR3 sequence (DNA): TGTGCCAGCAGCGCTCAGGGTTCCACAGATACGCAGTATTTT. Its protein is CASSAQGSTDTQYF.

The rearrangement uses TRBV28 and TRBJ1-2; TRBD1 matches 9 bases. V was clipped by 4 bases and J by 3 bases; unmatched bases: 21. Germline loops: CDR1 MDHEN, CDR2 SYDVKM. This CDR3 region has 20 residues. In nucleotides, the CDR3 is TGTGCCAGCAGTTCCGCCGGGCCTTCAAGGTGGGGACAGGGAGACTATGGCTACACCTTC. Its protein product is CASSSAGPSRWGQGDYGYTF.

CDR3 residues: CASSPRDREKSEAFF. DNA for the CDR3: TGTGCCAGTAGCCCTAGGGACAGGGAGAAGTCTGAAGCTTTCTTT. This chain joins TRBV19 and TRBJ1-1; TRBD1 matches at 9 bases. This CDR3 is 15 amino acids long. Germline lookup yields CDR1 LNHDA and CDR2 SQIVND (reference sequence). The trim removed 6 bases at V and 6 bases at J, leaving 11 bases unmatched.

This chain links TRBV28 with TRBJ2-1; 10 nucleotides agree with TRBD1. The CDR3 length is 15 residues. Germline V gene sequence: CDR1 MDHEN, CDR2 SYDVKM. V was clipped by 6 bases and J by 15 bases; unmatched bases: 17. The CDR3 nucleotides read TGTGCCAGCAGCCAGGGGGGACAGGGGCCCGTAGTTGGGTTCTTC. As protein: CASSQGGQGPVVGFF.

Only one count was recorded for this clone. The V gene is TRBV28, the J gene TRBJ1-5, with D unresolved. The CDR3 spans 15 residues. V dropped 5 bases and J dropped 7 bases, with 18 bases sitting between them. CDR1 is MDHEN and CDR2 is SYDVKM in the germline V gene. CDR3 protein: CASSLDPGFTQPQHF. Here the CDR3 DNA reads TGTGCCAGCAGTCTCGATCCGGGTTTCACACAGCCCCAGCATTTT.

The rearrangement joins TRBV7-9 to TRBJ2-5; weak D call: TRBD1 (5 bases). This CDR3 comprises 14 residues. Trimming shortened V by 5 bases and J by 5 bases, and 15 bases separated the two germline ends. Germline V gene lookup returns CDR1 SEHNR and CDR2 FQNEAQ (reference sequence). Here the CDR3 reads CASSPRAGWETQYF. As DNA, the CDR3 is TGTGCCAGCAGCCCACGCGCAGGGTGGGAGACCCAGTACTTC.